This TCR beta chain was identified during a study of blood T cell repertoires in COVID-19 (dated by TCRdb to 2020 to 2022). About the full investigation: The collaborator samples originated in the United States, Italy and Spain and spanned the acute and convalescent phases of COVID-19. The prospective study material was composed of cDNA or gDNA derived from T cells, B-cell-depleted T cells, or PBMCs. The dataset comprised deeply sampled blood TCRbeta repertoires from subjects exposed to, actively infected with, or recovered from COVID-19. A freely available public database, intended as a resource for researchers studying the immune response to SARS-CoV-2, is where the repertoires were released. The samples were drawn from the first 160 participants of the ongoing ImmuneRACE study and from roughly 1,300 subjects provided by 6 global collaborators. Nearly every sample came with metadata listing a de-identified subject ID, COVID-19 status, age in years and sex. Where HLA class I and class II types were available, the types were taken from metadata supplied by the sample provider, not from assay-based typing. Overall study results and their limits: The amount of clinical and demographic metadata varied by source and participant and was provided uncurated.

TCRbeta CDR3 regions were amplified from genomic DNA by means of the immunoSEQ Assay, a bias-controlled multiplex PCR. The paper's data handling went like this. The number of nucleated cells in each sample was estimated from the amplification of reference gene primers within the assay. To quantify the absolute abundance of each unique TCRbeta CDR3 rearrangement, sequence reads were collapsed and filtered. Productive Simpson clonality was computed per sample as the square root of Simpson's diversity index over productive rearrangements. TCRdb re-hosts the immuneACCESS table, in-frame sequences only. Its copies lack some clones; in the studies checked, an unresolved V gene accounts for under half of them, and the cause for the rest is not known. D and trimming were read from the DNA, whereas the V and J calls and clone size are those reported in that table. Recorded for this sample are under 300,000 clones; 87% of them occurred a single time. The ten largest clones represent about 6% of the sample.

Details on this clone: Its antigen remains unidentified. The input lacks base qualities; no much larger clone sits a single base away.

Participants in the prospective study were enrolled through a virtual design, were aged roughly 18 to 100 years, and lived in roughly 25 United States geographic areas. Cohort assignment in the prospective study relied on participant-reported clinical history from a screening survey and a study questionnaire. Each participant in the prospective study had whole blood, serum and a nasopharyngeal or oropharyngeal swab collected by mobile phlebotomists. Participants in the prospective study had the option to provide additional blood draws and questionnaires over a roughly two-month period. Blood samples from the prospective study were shipped frozen or at room temperature prior to DNA extraction. Cut back by 1 base and 5 bases, the V and J ends lie 8 bases apart. The CDR3 numbers 13 residues from cysteine through phenylalanine. CDR3 DNA is the only sequence kept; it has 39 bases, read in frame from the first base. CDR1 and CDR2 are drawn from the germline V gene (reference sequence): LNHDA, SQIVND.

Specimen: PBMCs or T cells enriched from blood (not recorded which). The sequence was obtained from a woman in her 30s with acute COVID-19. The sequence is built from TRBV19 and TRBJ2-5; the D gene assignment is ambiguous. The DNA sequence reads TGTGCCAGTAGTATAGCCAACCGGGAGACCCAGTACTTC. This translates into CASSIANRETQYF.